These T cell receptor beta chains were read from a single sample in a study of blood T cell repertoires in COVID-19. Only in-frame clones appear in the TCRdb table, and some are missing; sequencing was by immunoSEQ multiplex PCR. The sample has just over 300,000 clones; 80% to 90% are singletons. The specimen sequenced was PBMCs or T cells enriched from blood (not recorded which). The receptor source for this set is a man younger than 45 who had recovered from COVID-19. Both conserved end residues are part of each CDR3. A D gene is named only where the DNA matches it firmly. For some rows the clone size is stated as once, few or many, or as a class when expanded; others skip it.

TRBJ2-2 TRBD2 NA TRBV3-1/TRBV3-2 TGTGCCAGCAGCCAAGGGGCCGGGACTAGGCGCGCCGGGGAGCTGTTTTTT CASSQGAGTRRAGELFF
TRBJ1-5 NA NA TRBV10-1 TGCGCCAGCAGTCTCAGGGGTGCTCAGCCCCAGCATTTT CASSLRGAQPQHF
TRBJ1-1 NA NA TRBV30 TGTGCCGCCGGACAGCCTGAAGCTTTCTTT CAAGQPEAFF
TRBJ1-1 NA NA TRBV10-3 TGTGCCATCAGTGAGATGGAGGGATCTAAAACTGAAGCTTTCTTT CAISEMEGSKTEAFF
TRBJ1-3 NA NA TRBV9 TGTGCCAGCAGCGTAGACCGGCCAGTAAGGGGATCTGGAAACACCATATATTTT CASSVDRPVRGSGNTIYF
TRBJ2-2 TRBD2 NA TRBV19 TGTGCCAGTAGTATTCAGGGACTAGCGGAAAACACCGGGGAGCTGTTTTTT CASSIQGLAENTGELFF
TRBJ1-1 NA NA TRBV2 TGTGCCAGCAGTGACATGGGGGCCAGTGGAGCTTTCTTT CASSDMGASGAFF
TRBJ1-2 NA NA TRBV9 TGTGCCAGCAGCGGAACAGGGTTTAACTATGGCTACACCTTC CASSGTGFNYGYTF
TRBJ2-1 TRBD2 NA TRBV7-2 TGTGCCAGCAGCTTAAAAAGGGAGGGCCTCTACAATGAGCAGTTCTTC CASSLKREGLYNEQFF
TRBJ1-3 NA NA TRBV5-6 TGTGCCAGCAGCTTGCTCCCCTCTGGAAACACCATATATTTT CASSLLPSGNTIYF
TRBJ1-1 NA NA TRBV4-1 TGCGCCAGCAGCCAAGTTGCAGGGATAACTGAAGCTTTCTTT CASSQVAGITEAFF
TRBJ1-5 NA NA TRBV27 TGTGCCAGCAGTTTAACGGGTCAGGGTTGGAGCAATCAGCCCCAGCATTTT CASSLTGQGWSNQPQHF
TRBJ1-6 NA NA TRBV10-3 TGTGCCATCAGACAGGAGGGGTATTCACCCCTCCACTTT CAIRQEGYSPLHF
TRBJ1-2 NA NA TRBV19 TGTGCCAGTAGTATTCGGGTCAGTGCTAACTATGGCTACACCTTC CASSIRVSANYGYTF
TRBJ1-4 NA NA TRBV28 TGTGCCAGCACCTCTGGGCCGTATAATGAAAAACTGTTTTTT CASTSGPYNEKLFF
TRBJ2-5 NA NA TRBV21-1 TGTGCCAGCAGCGTTCCCGGGTTCCTCGGGGAGACCCAGTACTTC CASSVPGFLGETQYF
TRBJ2-3 NA NA TRBV3-1/TRBV3-2 TGTGCCAGCAGCCAAGACGTATCCCGCCTAACTAGCAGAATCACAGATACGCAGTATTTT CASSQDVSRLTSRITDTQYF
TRBJ2-2 TRBD1 NA TRBV6-4 TGTGCCAGCAGTGGACAGGGGGACACCGGGGAGCTGTTTTTT CASSGQGDTGELFF
TRBJ2-2 NA NA TRBV5-1 TGCGCCAGCAGCTTGCCAGGGCCCAGGTCGGCCGGGGAGCTGTTTTTT CASSLPGPRSAGELFF
TRBJ2-3 TRBD1 NA TRBV9 TGTGCCAGCAGCGTAGCTCGAGACAGGGTCACAGATACGCAGTATTTT CASSVARDRVTDTQYF
TRBJ1-2 NA NA TRBV25-1 TGTGCCAGCAGTGAACAGGGCAACTATGGCTACACCTTC CASSEQGNYGYTF
TRBJ2-3 TRBD1 NA TRBV4-2 TGTGCCAGCAGCCAAGGCGCAACCGGGACAGGGTATCAAGATACGCAGTATTTT CASSQGATGTGYQDTQYF
TRBJ2-1 TRBD1 few TRBV9 TGTGCCAGCAGCGGAGGGTGGGACAGGGCATACAATGAGCAGTTCTTC CASSGGWDRAYNEQFF
TRBJ1-5 NA once TRBV7-9 TGTGCCAGCAGCTTAGATGGGCGGCAGGAGGAGCCCCAGCATTTT CASSLDGRQEEPQHF
TRBJ2-7 NA NA TRBV3-1/TRBV3-2 TGTGCCAGCAGCCCACGGGGGACGAGCTACGAGCAGTACTTC CASSPRGTSYEQYF
TRBJ2-2 NA NA TRBV11-2 TGTGCCAGCAGCTCGTCCGGGACACCGAACACCGGGGAGCTGTTTTTT CASSSSGTPNTGELFF
TRBJ2-7 TRBD1 NA TRBV11-3 TGTGCCAGCAGCTTAGCGGGACAGGGGGTGTTGGGGGCCTACGAGCAGTACTTC CASSLAGQGVLGAYEQYF
TRBJ1-3 NA NA TRBV10-1 TGCGCCAGCAGTCTGGACAGTCGTAAGGGCACCATATATTTT CASSLDSRKGTIYF
TRBJ2-7 TRBD2 NA TRBV11-3 TGTGCCAGCAGCTTAGAAGGCGGGAGGGCCCCCTACGAGCAGTACTTC CASSLEGGRAPYEQYF
TRBJ2-7 TRBD1 NA TRBV3-1/TRBV3-2 TGTGCCAGCAGCTACAAACAGGGGGGCGAGCAGTACTTC CASSYKQGGEQYF
TRBJ1-4 NA NA TRBV7-2 TGTGCCAGCAGTCTTAACAGGGCTAATGAAAAACTGTTTTTT CASSLNRANEKLFF
TRBJ1-1 NA NA TRBV2 TGTGCCAGCAGTGAAGGGTTTGGTCAGGGGATGAACACTGAAGCTTTCTTT CASSEGFGQGMNTEAFF
TRBJ1-2 TRBD1 NA TRBV2 TGTGCCAGCAGTCGTCTCGACAGGGCTAGCTACACCTTC CASSRLDRASYTF
TRBJ2-7 NA NA TRBV2 TGTGCCAGCAGTGTGTCACAGGCCCCCTACGAGCAGTACTTC CASSVSQAPYEQYF
TRBJ2-7 NA NA TRBV11-2 TGTGCCAGCAGCTTAGAGGCTCCCCCCCTCGCCTACGAGCAGTACTTC CASSLEAPPLAYEQYF
TRBJ2-5 NA NA TRBV5-4 TGTGCCAGCAGCTTGGTGCCGAGAAAAGAGACCCAGTACTTC CASSLVPRKETQYF
TRBJ1-1 NA NA TRBV7-2 TGTGCCAGCAGCTTGGGACACCCTAAGAACACTGAAGCTTTCTTT CASSLGHPKNTEAFF
TRBJ2-7 NA NA TRBV7-2 TGTGCCAGCAGCCCGACTAGTTACTACGAGCAGTACTTC CASSPTSYYEQYF
TRBJ1-1 NA NA TRBV20-1 TGCAGTGCTTCGTTGGCCACTGAAGCTTTCTTT CSASLATEAFF
TRBJ1-2 TRBD1 NA TRBV7-9 TGTGCCAGCAGCTTAAGCGCAGGGGGCTACTATGGCTACACCTTC CASSLSAGGYYGYTF
TRBJ1-5 TRBD1 NA TRBV7-9 TGTGCCAGCAGCCCGCAGGGGGTGGGCAATCAGCCCCAGCATTTT CASSPQGVGNQPQHF
TRBJ2-5 TRBD2 NA TRBV27 TGTGCCAGCAGCACTAGCGGGCAAGAGACCCAGTACTTC CASSTSGQETQYF
TRBJ2-7 TRBD1 once TRBV6-5 TGTGCCAGCAGTTACGGGACAGGGGGGACCTACGAGCAGTACTTC CASSYGTGGTYEQYF
TRBJ2-3 TRBD2 NA TRBV5-6 TGTGCCAGCAGCCGGGGCCTAGCGGGGGGCACAGATACGCAGTATTTT CASSRGLAGGTDTQYF
TRBJ2-5 TRBD2 NA TRBV5-1 TGCGCCAGCACTCAGACTAGCGGGGGGTCCCAAGAGACCCAGTACTTC CASTQTSGGSQETQYF
TRBJ2-2 NA NA TRBV24-1 TGTGCCACCTTGGACTATCGAGGCGCGGGATCGGGCACCGGGGAGCTGTTTTTT CATLDYRGAGSGTGELFF
TRBJ2-3 NA NA TRBV2 TGTGCCAGCAGACGACTAGCAGATACGCAGTATTTT CASRRLADTQYF
TRBJ2-7 TRBD2 NA TRBV7-6 TGTGCCAGCAGCTTAGTTAGTGGGACTAGCGGGAGTATATACGAGCAGTACTTC CASSLVSGTSGSIYEQYF
TRBJ1-2 TRBD1 NA TRBV5-4 TGTGCCAGCAGCTTACCAGGGGGCAACTATGGCTACACCTTC CASSLPGGNYGYTF
TRBJ2-2 NA NA TRBV7-9 TGTGCCAGCAGCGACGGACAGCCGAACACCGGGGAGCTGTTTTTT CASSDGQPNTGELFF
TRBJ1-2 NA NA TRBV18 TGTGCCAGCTCAACTACAGGGAATTCTAACTATGGCTACACCTTC CASSTTGNSNYGYTF
TRBJ2-7 TRBD1 NA TRBV4-1 TGCGCCAGCAGCCAATCCCCAGGGGGCTACGAGCAGTACTTC CASSQSPGGYEQYF
TRBJ2-2 NA NA TRBV21-1 TGTGCCAGCAGCAAGGACCGGGACTGTCCTCCTACCACCGGGGAGCTGTTTTTT CASSKDRDCPPTTGELFF
TRBJ2-5 NA NA TRBV7-6 TGTGCCAGCAGCCTTCTAGCCCAAGAGACCCAGTACTTC CASSLLAQETQYF
TRBJ1-6 NA NA TRBV5-4 TGTGCCAGCAGCTTGTTCTCGCAGGGGCAATCACCCCTCCACTTT CASSLFSQGQSPLHF
TRBJ2-5 NA NA TRBV5-4 TGTGCCAGCAGCTTGGGGCAGGCCCAAGAGACCCAGTACTTC CASSLGQAQETQYF
TRBJ2-7 NA NA TRBV10-1 TGCGCCAGCAGTGACACCTACGAGCAGTACTTC CASSDTYEQYF
TRBJ2-5 TRBD1 NA TRBV19 TGTGCCAGTAGACAGGGGGTAACCCAGTACTTC CASRQGVTQYF